The present TCR beta chain was sequenced within a study of T cells in Graves' hyperthyroidism and ophthalmopathy. Study-wide background: Peripheral blood sampling occurred at initial diagnosis, before any treatment.

Study observations and caveats: Most thyroid-expanded clonotypes above 0.001 were also found in blood. In simple terms, a model built on 13 V-J features told ophthalmopathy apart from stable hyperthyroidism.

RNA transcripts provided the source from which TCR beta CDR3 regions were amplified. During a first-round RT-PCR of the TCR CDR3, the HTBI primer set was used. TCRdb redid the calling of the multiplex PCR reads with MiXCR, one entry per CDR3 protein. This sample has about 300,000 distinct CDR3 sequences, with less than 20% found just once. Notes on this clonotype: No antigen is known for it.

The CDR3 totals 15 residues. Per the germline V gene, CDR1 is LGHDT and CDR2 is YNNKEL (reference sequence). Unmatched junction bases numbered 5, after V lost 4 bases and J lost 3 bases. The V gene is TRBV3-1, the J gene TRBJ1-1; 10 bases are a match to TRBD1. The sequenced sample was blood. This TCR came from a man over 45 with Graves' ophthalmopathy. The CDR3: CASSRDRGHHTEAFF. DNA of the CDR3: TGTGCCAGCAGCCGGGACAGGGGCCATCACACTGAAGCTTTCTTT.